Shown below are 5 T cell receptor beta chains from a single sample sequenced in a study of cytomegalovirus exposure and HLA in healthy donors. The PCR was carried out with 60 Vbeta primers and 13 Jbeta primers. This table comes from immunoSEQ multiplex PCR, and its TCRdb copy is limited to in-frame clones, with some not included. This repertoire comprises roughly 200,000 clones; its ten largest clones make up about 1%. The sequencing sample was made of PBMCs. The receptors shown here come from a girl aged 2 to 10 in good health and CMV-seropositive.

This chain connects TRBV5-1 to TRBJ1-5; 7 bases align to TRBD1. Trimming took 0 bases from V and 6 from J; bases not matched to a gene: 3. CDR1 SGHRS and CDR2 YFSETQ come from the germline V gene. The CDR3 has 14 residues. The CDR3: CASSLEGAGQPQHF. The CDR3 bases are TGCGCCAGCAGCTTGGAGGGGGCGGGTCAGCCCCAGCATTTT.

The chain combines TRBV29-1 with TRBJ1-1; no clear D. The germline gives CDR1 SQVTM, CDR2 ANQGSEA. The CDR3 loop spans 14 amino acids. V lost 7 bases and J lost 1, with 16 bases in between. This CDR3 is CSGLFGGPNTEAFF. For the CDR3, the DNA is TGCAGCGGCCTTTTTGGTGGGCCGAACACTGAAGCTTTCTTT.

The chain is built from TRBV27 and TRBJ1-4; TRBD1 aligns across 8 bases. Germline-derived CDR1 and CDR2 are MNHEY and SMNVEV (reference sequence). CDR3 length: 14 residues. With 5 bases clipped from V and 6 bases from J, the junction kept 5 bases outside the gene matches. CDR3 region: CASSPRTGHEKLFF. DNA for the CDR3: TGTGCCAGCAGTCCCCGGACAGGGCATGAAAAACTGTTTTTT. The full variable domain, rest sourced from reference TRBV27 and TRBJ1-4, is EAQVTQNPRYLITVTGKKLTVTCSQNMNHEYMSWYRQDPGLGLRQIYYSMNVEVTDKGDVPEGYKVSRKEKRNFPLILESPSPNQTSLYFCASSPRTGHEKLFFGSGTQLSVL.

The CDR3 region is CASSLRTGRSGANVLTF. The CDR3 DNA is TGTGCCAGCAGCTTAAGGACAGGGCGCTCTGGGGCCAACGTCCTGACTTTC. V gene TRBV7-9 combines with J gene TRBJ2-6; TRBD1 matches 8 bases. V gave up 2 bases and J gave up 0 bases; unmatched junction bases: 3. CDR1 and CDR2 from the germline V gene are SEHNR and FQNEAQ (reference sequence). This CDR3 spans 17 amino acids.

The rearrangement joins TRBV15 to TRBJ1-2; 7 bases map to TRBD1. The CDR3 is 16 amino acids. Germline-derived CDR1 and CDR2 are LNHNV and YYDKDF (reference sequence). The J segment lost 8 bases and the V segment lost 0 bases, leaving 12 bases of the junction unmatched. This CDR3 is CATSRDGTVLMRGYTF. CDR3 nucleotides: TGTGCCACCAGCAGAGATGGGACAGTACTAATGAGGGGCTACACCTTC.